These T cell receptor beta chains were read from a single sample in a study of blood T cell dynamics during melanoma immunotherapy. The assay was immunoSEQ multiplex PCR, and TCRdb's table has in-frame clones only and misses some. The table has tens of thousands of clones, approximately 83% seen once. The sample was blood, taken from a patient treated with checkpoint blockade. These receptor sequences come from a human donor with melanoma. CDR3s include the opening cysteine and the closing phenylalanine or tryptophan. Fields, in order: V gene, D gene, CDR3 protein. D genes are given only for firm matches.

TRBV4-2,TRBD1,CASSPRDRGLGDEQFF
TRBV9,TRBD1,CASSPSGGQGSYEQYF
TRBV29-1,TRBD1,CSVGTGAQETQYF
TRBV18,-,CASSPLPIEAGRGYTEAFF
TRBV11-1,-,CASSFLSSSYEQYF
TRBV6-5,-,CASNAWGTGELFF
TRBV5-4,-,CASSLGITNEKLFF
TRBV6-1,-,CASSDGGAGNTIYF
TRBV2,-,CASSGETTGSQETQYF
TRBV9,-,CASSPVGGADQPQHF
TRBV9,-,CASSPRTGTTTYGYTF
TRBV28,-,CASSLVGEISYEQYF
TRBV5-3,-,CARSLTGLSYEQYF
TRBV7-2,-,CASSPHTMGYEQYF
TRBV14,-,CASSQGTPRSGNTIYF
TRBV19,-,CASIQKSGANVLTF
TRBV11-2,-,CASRSVTGIHNEQFF